These 6 T cell receptor beta chains were sequenced from one sample in a study of shared clonotypes between healthy human individuals. The method was immunoSEQ multiplex PCR; TCRdb's version includes in-frame clones alone and lacks a portion of them. The sample holds about 1 million clones, approximately 76% seen once. The source material was memory CD4+ T cells sorted from blood. Noted subset: CD45RA-negative fraction. Source of these receptors: a man younger than 35 in good health.

This chain uses TRBV18 with TRBJ2-2; no clear D. The CDR3 covers 16 residues. The germline gives CDR1 KGHSH, CDR2 LQKENI. The V and J ends lost 2 bases and 5 bases respectively, with 15 bases between them. CDR3 protein: CASSPFGSGLTGELFF. In DNA, the CDR3 is TGTGCCAGCTCACCATTCGGGTCTGGCTTGACCGGGGAGCTGTTTTTT.

The V call is TRBV7-2, the J call TRBJ2-2; D ambiguous. CDR1 and CDR2 from the germline V gene are SGHTA and FQGNSA. Trimming pared 2 bases from V and 5 bases from J, leaving 6 bases between. The CDR3 has 13 residues. The CDR3 region has the DNA TGTGCCAGCAGCTTATGGACGACCGGGGAGCTGTTTTTT. Translated: CASSLWTTGELFF.

The V and J genes are TRBV6-5 and TRBJ2-1; 12 bases are shared with TRBD2. V lost 6 bases, J lost 5 bases, and 2 bases stayed unmatched. This CDR3 has 14 amino acids. The germline V gene encodes CDR1 MNHEY and CDR2 SVGAGI. CDR3 nucleotide sequence: TGTGCCAGCAGCCGACTAGCGGGAGACAATGAGCAGTTCTTC. Translating gives CASSRLAGDNEQFF.

The chain carries TRBV7-8 and TRBJ1-2, with D perhaps TRBD1 (6 bases). V lost 5 bases to trimming and J lost 8 bases, with 12 bases between them. There are 12 residues in the CDR3. Per the germline V gene, CDR1 is SGHVS and CDR2 is FQNEAQ. This chain's CDR3 is CASSPTGIGYTF. CDR3 DNA: TGTGCCAGCAGCCCTACAGGGATCGGCTACACCTTC.

This chain connects TRBV6-5 to TRBJ1-2; 10 nucleotides agree with TRBD1. Per the germline V gene, CDR1 is MNHEY and CDR2 is SVGAGI. The V gene end was trimmed by 4 bases and the J gene end by 7 bases; junction bases not matched to a gene: 6. The CDR3 consists of 14 residues. The CDR3 nucleotides read TGTGCCAGCAGTTGGGCCGGGACAGGGGCTGGCTACACCTTC. It translates to CASSWAGTGAGYTF.

This clone has a single count. This chain links TRBV29-1 with TRBJ1-2; the D gene is possibly TRBD1 (6 bases). Germline CDR1 is SQVTM and CDR2 is ANQGSEA. This CDR3 has 14 amino acids. Trimming stripped 6 bases from V and 4 bases from J, with 18 bases between. The CDR3 region is CSVATGYPLYGYTF. The CDR3 nucleotides read TGCAGCGTGGCAACAGGGTACCCACTCTATGGCTACACCTTC.